The present T cell receptor beta chain was sequenced within a study of blood T cells in healthy people across ages. This clonotype was seen a handful of times. The study recruited healthy Caucasian donors from Russia who were aged about 6 to 90. Per sample, a minimum of 6 million PBMCs were isolated. Trimming left V 2 bases short and J 9 bases short, with 14 bases between. Germline-derived CDR1 and CDR2 are MNHEY and SMNVEV (reference sequence). CDR3 length equals 14 residues. With a J-beta primer mix and a sample-barcoded 5' primer, a second PCR ran about 7 to 12 cycles. Every cDNA was tagged by a template-switch adaptor with 12 random nucleotides. A single record per CDR3 protein comes from TCRdb applying MiXCR to the 5' RACE reads. The data contain 1,100,000 or so distinct CDR3 sequences, under 55% of them singletons.

The sequenced sample was blood. The chain recombines TRBV27 with TRBJ2-1, with D unresolved. The origin of this receptor is a woman aged 60-70 years in good health. The CDR3 DNA sequence: TGTGCCAGCAGTTTAGGGCGGTTCCTTAGTGAGCAGTTCTTC. This encodes CASSLGRFLSEQFF.